This TCR beta chain was retrieved from a study of PD-1 blockade in classical Hodgkin lymphoma. The germline gives CDR1 SEHNR, CDR2 FQNEAQ (reference sequence). V lost 2 bases and J lost 2, with 6 bases in between. The CDR3 is 13 residues long. Relapse was seen in all patients after autologous stem cell transplantation, and brentuximab vedotin exposure was variable. Thawed PBMCs underwent magnetic negative selection to yield purified CD4+ T cells. Complete response, partial response or progressive disease constituted the best response categories observed. Sequencing used immunoSEQ multiplex PCR; TCRdb keeps in-frame clones, though not all of them. The top ten hold approximately 2.6% of the sample, which has 6,000 to 7,000 clones, just under 80% seen once.

This specimen consisted of CD4+ T cells from blood, obtained at baseline. The rearrangement uses TRBV7-9 and TRBJ1-1; D ambiguous. The sequence came from a human donor with classical Hodgkin lymphoma. The CDR3 bases are TGTGCCAGCAGCTTAAGGCAAAACACTGAAGCTTTCTTT. This sequence encodes CASSLRQNTEAFF. Full variable domain (missing parts from reference TRBV7-9 and TRBJ1-1): DTGVSQNPRHKITKRGQNVTFRCDPISEHNRLYWYRQTLGQGPEFLTYFQNEAQLEKSRLLSDRFSAERPKGSFSTLEIQRTEQGDSAMYLCASSLRQNTEAFFGQGTRLTVV.